This T cell receptor (beta chain) comes out of a study of graft-versus-host responses after intestinal transplantation. Across the whole study: Multivisceral, liver-intestinal, or isolated intestinal grafts were transplanted into recipients.

Sequencing used immunoSEQ multiplex PCR; TCRdb keeps in-frame clones, though not all of them. The sample lists about 27,000 clones, just under 95% occurring once. Trimming shortened V by 5 bases and J by 3 bases, and 8 bases separated the two germline ends. Germline CDR1 reads MDHEN; CDR2 reads SYDVKM. The CDR3 runs 12 residues. This specimen consisted of PBMCs, obtained more than 29 days after intestinal transplant. The V call is TRBV28, the J call TRBJ2-7, with D uncertain. This sequence was found in a human patient who received an intestinal transplant, so some T cells may come from the graft donor. Here the CDR3 DNA reads TGTGCCAGCAGTCTAAACAACTACGAGCAGTACTTC. It codes for CASSLNNYEQYF.